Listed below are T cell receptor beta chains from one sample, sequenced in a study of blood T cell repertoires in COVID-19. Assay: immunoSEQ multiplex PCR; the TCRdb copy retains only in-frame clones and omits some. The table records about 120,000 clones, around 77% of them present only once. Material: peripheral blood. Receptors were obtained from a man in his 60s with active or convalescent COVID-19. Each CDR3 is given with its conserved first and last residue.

CATSPTSSYEQYF,TRBJ2-7,TRBV24-1
CASSQDLAGGLNTEAFF,TRBJ1-1,TRBV3-1/TRBV3-2
CATSDLRSNQPQHF,TRBJ1-5,TRBV24-1
CASSFGQGNTEAFF,TRBJ1-1,TRBV6-5
CASSLAVGQVNSPLHF,TRBJ1-6,TRBV5-4
CAISESRERDLLFF,TRBJ1-4,TRBV10-3
CASSFQENTEAFF,TRBJ1-1,TRBV7-2
CASSTKTTPGQHNSPLHF,TRBJ1-6,TRBV21-1
CASRTDRVSCGYTF,TRBJ1-2,TRBV25-1
CASSSLSSGVSTDTQYF,TRBJ2-3,TRBV28
CASRLKNSPLHF,TRBJ1-6,TRBV12-3/TRBV12-4
CASRTGADKLFF,TRBJ1-4,TRBV28
CASSPRGSTDTQYF,TRBJ2-3,TRBV7-3
CASSTTGGPYEQYF,TRBJ2-7,TRBV19
CASSPQTSGGGDEQFF,TRBJ2-1,TRBV18
CASSPIQDYEQYF,TRBJ2-7,TRBV28